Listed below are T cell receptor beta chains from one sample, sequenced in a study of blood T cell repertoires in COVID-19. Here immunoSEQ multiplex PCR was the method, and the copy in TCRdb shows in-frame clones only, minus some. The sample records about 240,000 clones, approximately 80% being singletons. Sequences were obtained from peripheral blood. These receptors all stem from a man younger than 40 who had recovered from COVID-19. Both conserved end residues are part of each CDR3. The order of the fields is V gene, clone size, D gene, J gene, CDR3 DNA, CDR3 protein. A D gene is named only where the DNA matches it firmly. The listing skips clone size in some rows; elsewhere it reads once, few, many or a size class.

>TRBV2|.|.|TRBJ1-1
TGTGCCAGCAGTCCACAGGTGAACACTGAAGCTTTCTTT
CASSPQVNTEAFF
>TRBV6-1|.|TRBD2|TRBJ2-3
TGTGCCAGCAGTGAGGAGAGCGGGGGGACAGATACGCAGTATTTT
CASSEESGGTDTQYF
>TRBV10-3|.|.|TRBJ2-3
TGTGCCATCAATTCCGACAGGACTTACACAGATACGCAGTATTTT
CAINSDRTYTDTQYF
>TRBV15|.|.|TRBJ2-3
TGTGCCACCAGCAGAGAGGGGGCTGGGGAGGGAGGTGAGACAGATACGCAGTATTTT
CATSREGAGEGGETDTQYF
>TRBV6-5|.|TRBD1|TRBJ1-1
TGTGCCATTACCCAGGGGGATTGGACTGAAGCTTTCTTT
CAITQGDWTEAFF
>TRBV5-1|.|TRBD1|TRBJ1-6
TGCGCCAGCAGCACTACAGGGGACAATTCACCCCTCCACTTT
CASSTTGDNSPLHF
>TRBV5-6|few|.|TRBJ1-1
TGTGCCAGCAGCTTGCAGGGGAGGGGATGGGGGACTGAAGCTTTCTTT
CASSLQGRGWGTEAFF
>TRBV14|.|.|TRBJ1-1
TGTGCCAGCAGCCCAAGCCCGATTACTGAAGCTTTCTTT
CASSPSPITEAFF
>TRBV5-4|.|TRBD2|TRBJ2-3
TGTGCCAGCAGCTTCCCGACTAGCGCGTCAGATACGCAGTATTTT
CASSFPTSASDTQYF
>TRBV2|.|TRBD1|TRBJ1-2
TGTGCCAGCAGGGGGACAGCCTATGGCTACACCTTC
CASRGTAYGYTF
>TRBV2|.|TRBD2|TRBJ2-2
TGTGCCAGCAATGGACTAGCGGGGGGTACGAACACCGGGGAGCTGTTTTTT
CASNGLAGGTNTGELFF
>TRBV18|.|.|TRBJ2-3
TGTGCCAGCTCACCTCGGGAAAGCACAGATACGCAGTATTTT
CASSPRESTDTQYF
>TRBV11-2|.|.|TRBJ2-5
TGTGCCAGCAGCTTCAGGGGAGAGACCCAGTACTTC
CASSFRGETQYF
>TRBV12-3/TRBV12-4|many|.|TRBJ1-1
TGTGCCAGCAGAACAGGGTGGGACACTGAAGCTTTCTTT
CASRTGWDTEAFF
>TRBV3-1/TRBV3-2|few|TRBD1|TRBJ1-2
TGTGCCAGCAGCCGATCGACAGGGAGATATTCCTATGGCTACACCTTC
CASSRSTGRYSYGYTF
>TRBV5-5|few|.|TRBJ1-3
TGTGCCAGCAGCTTGGCGGCTGGAAACACCATATATTTT
CASSLAAGNTIYF
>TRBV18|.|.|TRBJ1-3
TGTGCCAGCTCACCAATGGTACAGTCTGGAAACACCATATATTTT
CASSPMVQSGNTIYF
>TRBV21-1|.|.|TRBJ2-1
TGTGCCAGCAGCACCCGACTAGCGGGGGGGCATGAGCAGTTCTTC
CASSTRLAGGHEQFF
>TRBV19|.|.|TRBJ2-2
TGTGCCAGTAGTATCTCGGGGGAGCGACCCGGGGAGCTGTTTTTT
CASSISGERPGELFF
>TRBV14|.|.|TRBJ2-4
TGTGCCAGCAGCCAATCATACGCAGTGAACATTCAGTACTTC
CASSQSYAVNIQYF
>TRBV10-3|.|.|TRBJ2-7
TGTGCCATCACACCAGGGAACTCCTACGAGCAGTACTTC
CAITPGNSYEQYF
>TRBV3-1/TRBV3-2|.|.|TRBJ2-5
TGTGCCAGCAACCCCCGCGGGGCGCCGGAAGAGACCCAGTACTTC
CASNPRGAPEETQYF
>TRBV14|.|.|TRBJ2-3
TGTGCCAGCAGCCAAGACTTCGGGACAGATACGCAGTATTTT
CASSQDFGTDTQYF